This TCR beta chain was found in a study of blood T cell repertoires in COVID-19. Overall study: Acute and convalescent COVID-19 specimens originated in the United States, Italy and Spain. T cells, B-cell-depleted T cells, or PBMCs provided the cDNA or gDNA that served as material.

Per the study methods: How many nucleated cells were present was estimated from reference gene primer amplification. Using immunoSEQ multiplex PCR, the repertoire was profiled, and TCRdb retains in-frame clones only, with some absent. The DNA was the basis for D and trimming; V, J and clone size are from that table. The sample shows 150,000 to 180,000 clones, approximately 80% of them seen only once. This clone was counted a few times. Germline V gene lookup returns CDR1 SEHNR and CDR2 FQNEAQ (reference sequence). The CDR3 covers 16 residues. Trimming cost V 6 bases and J 4 bases; bases outside gene matches: 8.

Specimen: peripheral blood. V is TRBV7-9 and J is TRBJ2-6, with TRBD1 identical over 8 bases. The sequence came from a woman between 55 and 75 years old with acute or convalescent COVID-19. CDR3 residues: CASSYNRGSGANVLTF. In DNA, the CDR3 is TGTGCCAGCAGTTATAACAGGGGGTCCGGGGCCAACGTCCTGACTTTC.